The subject of this entry is one T cell receptor (beta chain). Its antigen remains unidentified. The data stem from a study of identical twins. Points from the study as a whole: In drawing conclusions, the study used cross-sectional statistical analysis and did not follow the same donors. Model-predicted out-of-frame TCR alpha sharing fell below observed values in monozygotic twins. The presence of invariant MAIT and iNKT cells could partly confound analyses of zero-insertion sequences. Insertions ran lower in abundant cord blood beta clonotypes, though not in memory repertoires.

One entry per CDR3 protein, called by TCRdb with MiXCR from the 5' RACE reads. The table includes 250,000 or so distinct CDR3 sequences, over 9.5% detected once. The sample also formed part of further work on yellow fever vaccine responses in identical twins.

This sequence was found in a woman between 18 and 29 years old in good health. The material sequenced was memory (CD45RO+) T cells sorted from blood.

CDR3 DNA sequence: TGTGCCAGCAGCTTGACTACCGCAAAGGAGCAGTTCTTC. This codes for CASSLTTAKEQFF. V gene TRBV7-2 combines with J gene TRBJ2-1, with D perhaps matching TRBD2 (5 bases). V was trimmed by 3 bases and J by 10 bases, leaving 13 bases between them. This CDR3 spans 13 amino acids. Per the germline V gene, CDR1 is SGHTA and CDR2 is FQGNSA. Drawing the rest from reference TRBV7-2 and TRBJ2-1, the complete variable domain is GAGVSQSPSNKVTEKGKDVELRCDPISGHTALYWYRQSLGQGLEFLIYFQGNSAPDKSGLPSDRFSAERTGGSVSTLTIQRTQQEDSAVYLCASSLTTAKEQFFGPGTRLTVL.